This T cell receptor beta chain was found in a study of T cell responses to AZD1222 COVID-19 vaccine. The repertoire was sequenced with immunoSEQ multiplex PCR; TCRdb's copy has only in-frame clones and lacks some. The data hold more than 100,000 clones, with 86% observed a single time. The specimen comprised peripheral blood, sampled on day 0 of AZD1222 vaccination. This clonotype was sampled from an adult in good health.

Here the CDR3 reads CASSGPPGGRNTEAFF. The CDR3 bases are TGTGCCAGCAGTGGTCCCCCGGGGGGGAGGAACACTGAAGCTTTCTTT. This chain connects TRBV6-1 to TRBJ1-1, with D tentatively TRBD1 (5 bases). The germline gives CDR1 MNHNS, CDR2 SASEGT. Trimming removed 4 bases from V and 1 base from J, with 16 bases in between. The CDR3 spans 16 residues.